The T cell receptor beta chain described here comes from a study of blood T cell repertoires in COVID-19. Overall study: Samples of COVID-19 (acute and convalescent) were obtained from the United States, Italy and Spain. PBMCs, B-cell-depleted T cells, or T cells provided the cDNA or gDNA that made up the material.

Trimming removed 0 bases from V and 3 bases from J, with 12 bases in between. The germline V gene encodes CDR1 SGHAT and CDR2 FQNNGV. This CDR3 is built from 15 residues. Original processing notes: How many nucleated cells were present was estimated from reference gene primer amplification. Assay: immunoSEQ multiplex PCR; the TCRdb copy retains only in-frame clones and omits some. V, J and clone size were drawn from that table, and D and trimming were deduced from the DNA. Among about 62,000 clones listed, 86% were seen once. The rearrangement links TRBV11-2 to TRBJ2-7; TRBD1 is a possible D gene (6 bases). The TCR sequence derives from a woman aged 80 or older with acute or convalescent COVID-19. Sequences were obtained from peripheral blood. The CDR3 is CASSLDQGHIYEQYF. In nucleotides, the CDR3 is TGTGCCAGCAGCTTAGATCAGGGACACATCTACGAGCAGTACTTC.